A single sample gave rise to the 32 T cell receptor beta chains below, sequenced in a study of T cell responses to AZD1222 COVID-19 vaccine. Produced via immunoSEQ multiplex PCR; TCRdb's table is partial and in-frame only. The sample shows about 150,000 clones, about 86% of them seen only once. This specimen consisted of peripheral blood, obtained 28 days after the second AZD1222 dose. All receptors derive from an adult who received the AZD1222 COVID-19 vaccine.

The chain has TRBV11-2 and TRBJ2-7; 8 nucleotides line up with TRBD2. The V segment lost 8 bases and the J segment 4 bases; nucleotides outside the gene matches: 4. CDR3 length equals 12 residues. Germline values: CDR1 SGHAT, CDR2 FQNNGV. The chain's CDR3 is CASGSGAYEQYF. For the CDR3, the DNA is TGTGCCAGCGGTAGCGGGGCTTACGAGCAGTACTTC.

The V and J genes are TRBV3-1 (or the pseudogene TRBV3-2) and TRBJ1-1; no clear D. The V and J ends lost 1 base and 4 bases respectively, with 10 bases between them. Germline CDR1 LGHDT, CDR2 YNNKEL (reference sequence). The CDR3 contains 14 residues. CDR3 sequence reads: CASSQGHGGTEAFF. The CDR3 coding sequence is TGTGCCAGCAGCCAAGGACACGGTGGCACTGAAGCTTTCTTT.

This sequence joins TRBV18 and TRBJ2-3; 8 bases are a match to TRBD1. V was pared by 7 bases and J by 5 bases, with 8 bases of the junction left unmatched. The CDR3 runs to 14 residues. Germline assignment: CDR1 KGHSH and CDR2 LQKENI. DNA of the CDR3: TGTGCCAGCTTAACAGGGGGAGAAGGAGATACGCAGTATTTT. It specifies CASLTGGEGDTQYF.

The V gene is TRBV4-2, the J gene TRBJ1-4, with D uncertain. The CDR3 totals 15 residues. With 0 bases removed from V and 8 bases from J, the gap between germline ends came to 13 bases. Germline V CDR1 and CDR2: LGHNA, YNFKEQ. For the CDR3, the DNA is TGTGCCAGCAGCCAAGAGGTCACCGAAGGGGAAAAACTGTTTTTT. It encodes CASSQEVTEGEKLFF.

The DNA for the CDR3 is TGCGCCAGCAGCTTGGTCCAGGGGCCATCCTACGAGCAGTACTTC. Its translation: CASSLVQGPSYEQYF. The genes are TRBV5-1 and TRBJ2-7; possibly TRBD1 for D (6 bases). Trimming cost V 0 bases and J 1 base, with 11 bases left between them. The germline CDR1 and CDR2 sequences are SGHRS and YFSETQ. The CDR3 consists of 15 residues.

V gene TRBV7-9 combines with J gene TRBJ2-7, with TRBD2 as a possible D gene (5 bases). The CDR3 runs to 14 residues. Looked up from germline, CDR1 is SEHNR and CDR2 is FQNEAQ (reference sequence). Trimming took 5 bases from V and 2 from J, leaving 13 bases between them. CDR3 DNA: TGTGCCAGCAGCCCCGAGGACTTACCCTACGAGCAGTACTTC. Translated: CASSPEDLPYEQYF.

This chain joins TRBV5-6 and TRBJ2-1; the match to TRBD2 covers 14 bases. CDR1 is SGHDT and CDR2 is YYEEEE in the germline V gene. The trim removed 3 bases at V and 8 bases at J, leaving 7 bases unmatched. This CDR3 is 16 amino acids long. The CDR3 here is CASSSRGLAGGHEQFF. In DNA form, the CDR3 reads TGTGCCAGCAGCTCGAGAGGACTAGCGGGAGGTCATGAGCAGTTCTTC.

This clone is a singleton in its sample. V gene TRBV30 combines with J gene TRBJ1-2; weak D call: TRBD1 (6 bases). Germline CDR1 reads GTSNPN; CDR2 reads SVGIG (reference sequence). Between the trimmed V and J ends, which lost 8 bases and 1 base, there was a span of 17 bases. The CDR3 consists of 14 residues. The DNA for the CDR3 is TGTGCCAGTCTGAACCGGGACATTAACTATGGCTACACCTTC. Translation: CASLNRDINYGYTF. Based on the CDR3 plus reference TRBV30 and TRBJ1-2, the full variable domain is SQTIHQWPATLVQPVGSPLSLECTVEGTSNPNLYWYRQAAGRGLQLLFYSVGIGQISSEVPQNLSASRPQDRQFILSSKKLLLSDSGFYLCASLNRDINYGYTFGSGTRLTVV.

For this clone: Other DNA variants within this sample encode the same CDR3. The chain has TRBV12-3 or TRBV12-4 and TRBJ1-1, with unresolved D. V dropped 3 bases and J dropped 0 bases, with 2 bases sitting between them. The CDR3 has 12 residues. CDR3: CASSLLNTEAFF. The CDR3 DNA is TGTGCCAGCAGTTTGCTGAACACTGAAGCTTTCTTT.

The sample holds a few counts of this clone. The genes are TRBV30 and TRBJ1-3; tentative D call: TRBD1 (5 bases). The V end was cut by 8 bases, the J end by 0 bases, with 17 bases between. The length of the CDR3 is 15 residues. Germline V gene data show CDR1 as GTSNPN and CDR2 as SVGIG (reference sequence). The CDR3, as DNA: TGTGCCGGGACTATTGGGGCCCCCTCTGGAAACACCATATATTTT. Protein sequence: CAGTIGAPSGNTIYF. The full variable domain, rest sourced from reference TRBV30 and TRBJ1-3, is SQTIHQWPATLVQPVGSPLSLECTVEGTSNPNLYWYRQAAGRGLQLLFYSVGIGQISSEVPQNLSASRPQDRQFILSSKKLLLSDSGFYLCAGTIGAPSGNTIYFGEGSWLTVV.

This chain joins TRBV4-1 and TRBJ1-1; D uncertain. This CDR3 is built from 16 residues. CDR1 and CDR2 (germline): MGHRA, YSYEKL. V dropped 2 bases and J dropped 7 bases, with 20 bases sitting between them. The CDR3 bases are TGCGCCAGCAGCCAAAGTGTGGGCCCCGGCGCCCTTGAAGCTTTCTTT. This translates into CASSQSVGPGALEAFF.

The chain has TRBV19 and TRBJ2-2, with 7 bases aligning to TRBD1. Trimming took 4 bases from V and 5 from J; bases not matched to a gene: 7. CDR3 size: 15 residues. In germline, CDR1 is LNHDA, CDR2 SQIVND (reference sequence). The CDR3 coding sequence is TGTGCCAGTAGTAAAGGGGGCCTGGGGACCGGGGAGCTGTTTTTT. Translated, it gives CASSKGGLGTGELFF. Complete variable domain (other parts from reference TRBV19 and TRBJ2-2): DGGITQSPKYLFRKEGQNVTLSCEQNLNHDAMYWYRQDPGQGLRLIYYSQIVNDFQKGDIAEGYSVSREKKESFPLTVTSAQKNPTAFYLCASSKGGLGTGELFFGEGSRLTVL.

The chain employs TRBV3-1 (or the pseudogene TRBV3-2) and TRBJ2-3, with 12 bases identical to TRBD2. This CDR3 contains 17 residues. The V gene's germline CDR1 is LGHDT and CDR2 YNNKEL (reference sequence). The V gene end was trimmed by 5 bases and the J gene end by 6 bases; junction bases not matched to a gene: 12. The CDR3 loop reads CASSIGPSGGVVDTQYF. The CDR3 nucleotides read TGTGCCAGCAGCATAGGACCTAGCGGGGGGGTGGTGGATACGCAGTATTTT.

This clone was detected once. V is TRBV11-2 and J is TRBJ2-7, with D possibly matching TRBD2 (5 bases). CDR3 length: 14 amino acids. V lost 5 bases, J lost 9 bases, and 20 bases lay in between. CDR1 and CDR2 from the germline V gene are SGHAT and FQNNGV. The CDR3 here is CASSPPGFGLGQYF. The CDR3 DNA is TGTGCCAGCAGCCCGCCGGGGTTTGGGCTTGGGCAGTACTTC.

This clone was seen a handful of times. The chain combines TRBV5-1 with TRBJ2-7; D unclear. This CDR3 is 13 amino acids long. The germline gives CDR1 SGHRS, CDR2 YFSETQ. Deletions cut 0 bases from V and 4 bases from J, with 8 bases between. The CDR3 coding sequence is TGCGCCAGCAGCTTGGCGGTGGGGTACGAGCAGTACTTC. The encoded protein is CASSLAVGYEQYF.

The chain combines TRBV5-8 with TRBJ1-5; TRBD1 matches 8 bases. Germline V gene data show CDR1 as SGHTS and CDR2 as YDEGEE. This CDR3 spans 14 amino acids. The J segment lost 6 bases and the V segment lost 0 bases, leaving 2 bases of the junction unmatched. The DNA of the CDR3 is TGTGCCAGCAGCTTGGGACAGGGGCGTCAGCCCCAGCATTTT. It codes for CASSLGQGRQPQHF.

This rearrangement joins TRBV14 to TRBJ1-2; D is uncertain. The CDR3 has 17 residues. V lost 3 bases, J lost 8 bases, and 25 bases lay in between. Germline-derived CDR1 and CDR2 are SGHDN and FVKESK. CDR3 in amino acids: CASSHPGSYGYTVGYTF. The CDR3 bases are TGTGCCAGCAGCCACCCTGGGTCCTATGGCTACACCGTCGGCTACACCTTC.

The rearrangement uses TRBV7-8 and TRBJ1-5; tentatively, D is TRBD1 (5 bases). The CDR3 covers 14 residues. With 3 bases removed from V and 1 base from J, the gap between germline ends came to 7 bases. From germline, CDR1 is SGHVS and CDR2 FQNEAQ. CDR3 nucleotide sequence: TGTGCCAGCAGCTTCCGGGACAGCAATCAGCCCCAGCATTTT. Protein product: CASSFRDSNQPQHF.

This rearrangement joins TRBV25-1 to TRBJ1-3; D is unclear. The CDR3 totals 11 residues. V was clipped by 2 bases and J by 8 bases, with 4 bases between them. CDR1 and CDR2 from the germline V gene are MGHDK and SYGVNS. The CDR3 sequence is CASSEGDTIYF. CDR3 nucleotides: TGTGCCAGCAGTGAAGGTGACACCATATATTTT. Complete variable domain (other parts from reference TRBV25-1 and TRBJ1-3): EADIYQTPRYLVIGTGKKITLECSQTMGHDKMYWYQQDPGMELHLIHYSYGVNSTEKGDLSSESTVSRIRTEHFPLTLESARPSHTSQYLCASSEGDTIYFGEGSWLTVV.

The rearrangement uses TRBV28 and TRBJ2-1; 7 bases match TRBD2. V dropped 5 bases and J dropped 5; count of bases not matched to a gene: 15. The CDR3 spans 17 residues. Germline V CDR1 and CDR2: MDHEN, SYDVKM. The CDR3 DNA is TGTGCCAGCAGTGATTTCCCTAATTGGGGGGGGGACAATGAGCAGTTCTTC. Translated, it gives CASSDFPNWGGDNEQFF.

The rearrangement joins TRBV3-1 (or the pseudogene TRBV3-2) to TRBJ1-2; TRBD1 might be the D (5 bases). Germline loops: CDR1 LGHDT, CDR2 YNNKEL (reference sequence). V lost 4 bases, J lost 4 bases, and 13 bases lay in between. This CDR3 is built from 14 residues. In DNA, the CDR3 is TGTGCCAGCAGCCTACAGCCGGGGACCTATGGCTACACCTTC. Amino acid sequence: CASSLQPGTYGYTF.

The chain recombines TRBV24-1 with TRBJ2-5; 8 bases agree with TRBD2. There are 15 residues in the CDR3. J lost 5 bases, V lost 4 bases, and 8 bases had no gene match. Germline loops: CDR1 KGHDR, CDR2 SFDVKD. As DNA, the CDR3 is TGTGCCACCAGTGACCCCGGACTAGCAGGGGAGACCCAGTACTTC. Translating it yields CATSDPGLAGETQYF.

This clone has a handful of counts. This chain connects TRBV5-1 to TRBJ2-1; tentatively, D is TRBD1 (5 bases). Germline V gene lookup returns CDR1 SGHRS and CDR2 YFSETQ. Trimming shortened V by 2 bases and J by 8 bases, and 11 bases separated the two germline ends. CDR3 length: 13 residues. This chain's CDR3 is CASSFQGSDEQFF. CDR3 nucleotides: TGCGCCAGCAGCTTCCAGGGTTCGGATGAGCAGTTCTTC.

This chain joins TRBV6-5 and TRBJ1-6; D possibly corresponds to TRBD1 (5 bases). Trimming left V 0 bases short and J 10 bases short, with 13 bases between. This CDR3 is 15 amino acids long. Germline values: CDR1 MNHEY, CDR2 SVGAGI. CDR3 sequence (DNA): TGTGCCAGCAGTTACTCGAAGGGGACTCCATCACCCCTCCACTTT. It translates to CASSYSKGTPSPLHF.

CDR3 in DNA: TGTGCCAGCAGCGTAGATTTGGGAGGGGAGACCCAGTACTTC. This sequence encodes CASSVDLGGETQYF. This chain joins TRBV9 and TRBJ2-5; 7 nucleotides agree with TRBD2. With 0 bases clipped from V and 5 bases from J, the junction kept 4 bases outside the gene matches. This CDR3 contains 14 residues. Looked up from germline, CDR1 is SGDLS and CDR2 is YYNGEE.

This clone was recorded only once. V gene TRBV5-4 combines with J gene TRBJ2-7, with D perhaps matching TRBD2 (5 bases). Germline CDR1 reads SGHNT; CDR2 reads YYREEE (reference sequence). This CDR3 spans 15 amino acids. The V and J ends lost 2 bases and 0 bases respectively, with 12 bases between them. The CDR3 DNA follows: TGTGCCAGCAGCTTTGGGCCGGGAAGCTCCTACGAGCAGTACTTC. This encodes CASSFGPGSSYEQYF.

The chain carries TRBV5-6 and TRBJ1-5; D remains unclear. This CDR3 is built from 14 residues. The germline V gene encodes CDR1 SGHDT and CDR2 YYEEEE. The V end was cut by 2 bases, the J end by 2 bases, with 8 bases between. Here the CDR3 reads CASSFDGRNQPQHF. CDR3 nucleotides: TGTGCCAGCAGCTTCGACGGACGCAATCAGCCCCAGCATTTT.

This chain uses TRBV28 with TRBJ2-3; D is perhaps TRBD2 (7 bases). The germline V gene encodes CDR1 MDHEN and CDR2 SYDVKM. CDR3 length equals 14 residues. Trimming left V 8 bases short and J 9 bases short, with 21 bases between. CDR3 sequence (DNA): TGTGCCAGCGGGCACACGGGGGGCGTGTTGACGCAGTATTTT. This encodes CASGHTGGVLTQYF.

This chain connects TRBV18 to TRBJ1-2; unclear D gene. The V end lost 1 base, the J end lost 8 bases, and 8 bases lay between the germline ends. Germline V gene lookup returns CDR1 KGHSH and CDR2 LQKENI. There are 12 residues in the CDR3. CDR3 amino acids: CASSPQSYGYTF. CDR3 nucleotides: TGTGCCAGCTCACCACAATCCTACGGCTACACCTTC. Full variable domain (rest looked up from reference TRBV18 and TRBJ1-2): NAGVMQNPRHLVRRRGQEARLRCSPMKGHSHVYWYRQLPEEGLKFMVYLQKENIIDESGMPKERFSAEFPKEGPSILRIQQVVRGDSAAYFCASSPQSYGYTFGSGTRLTVV.

This chain connects TRBV3-1 (or the pseudogene TRBV3-2) to TRBJ2-3; D gene unclear. The CDR3 consists of 16 residues. The V gene lost 3 bases and the J gene lost 4 bases, with 17 bases spanning the gap. CDR1 is LGHDT and CDR2 is YNNKEL in the germline V gene (reference sequence). The CDR3 spells CASSHSDWPSPDTQYF. In nucleotides, the CDR3 is TGTGCCAGCAGCCATTCTGATTGGCCCTCCCCAGATACGCAGTATTTT.

In its sample, this clone was seen once. The chain carries TRBV24-1 and TRBJ1-2, with D possibly being TRBD1 (5 bases). Trimming removed 4 bases from V and 3 bases from J, with 11 bases in between. The CDR3 has 14 residues. Germline V gene lookup returns CDR1 KGHDR and CDR2 SFDVKD. In nucleotides, the CDR3 is TGTGCCACCAGTGAGTCGACAGCGGACTATGGCTACACCTTC. It translates to CATSESTADYGYTF.

The J gene is TRBJ1-1, the V gene TRBV12-3 or TRBV12-4; D uncertain. V was cut by 6 bases and J by 6 bases, with 8 bases left in between. The CDR3 extends over 11 amino acids. The CDR3 nucleotides read TGTGCCAGCAGCTTACTGGCTGAAGCTTTCTTT. It codes for CASSLLAEAFF.